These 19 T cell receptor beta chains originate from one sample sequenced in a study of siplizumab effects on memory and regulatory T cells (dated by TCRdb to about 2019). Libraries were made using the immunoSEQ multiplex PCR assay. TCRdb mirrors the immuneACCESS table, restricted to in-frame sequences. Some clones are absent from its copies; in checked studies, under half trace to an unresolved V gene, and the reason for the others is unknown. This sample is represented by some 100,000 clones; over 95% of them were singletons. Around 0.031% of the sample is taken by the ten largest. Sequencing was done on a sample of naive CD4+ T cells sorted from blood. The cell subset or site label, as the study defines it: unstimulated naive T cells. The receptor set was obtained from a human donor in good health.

The CDR3 spells CASSLLGGNYNSPLHF. Written as DNA, the CDR3 is TGTGCCAGCAGTTTATTAGGGGGAAACTATAATTCACCCCTCCACTTT. The chain links TRBV28 to TRBJ1-6, with D possibly matching TRBD1 (6 bases). This CDR3 comprises 16 residues. Germline loops: CDR1 MDHEN, CDR2 SYDVKM. The germline V and J ends were trimmed by 1 base and 3 bases, with 10 bases remaining between them.

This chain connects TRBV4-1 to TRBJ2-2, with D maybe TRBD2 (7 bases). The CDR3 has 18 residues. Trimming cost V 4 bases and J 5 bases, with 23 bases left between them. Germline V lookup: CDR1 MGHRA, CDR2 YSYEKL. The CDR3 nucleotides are TGCGCCAGCAGCCGCAACTTAGGGCGGGGGCGCGGAACCGGGGAGCTGTTTTTT. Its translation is CASSRNLGRGRGTGELFF.

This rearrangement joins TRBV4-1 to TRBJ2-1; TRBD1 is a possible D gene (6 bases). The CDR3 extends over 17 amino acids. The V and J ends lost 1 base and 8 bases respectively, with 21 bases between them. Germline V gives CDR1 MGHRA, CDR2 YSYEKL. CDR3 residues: CASSQVGRKPGVDEQFF. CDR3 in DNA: TGCGCCAGCAGCCAAGTGGGGAGAAAACCAGGGGTTGATGAGCAGTTCTTC.

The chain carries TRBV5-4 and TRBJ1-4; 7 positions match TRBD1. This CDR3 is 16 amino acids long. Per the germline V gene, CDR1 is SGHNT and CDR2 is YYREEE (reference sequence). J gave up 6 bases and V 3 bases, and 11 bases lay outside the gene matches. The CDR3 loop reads CASSSGQAGGHEKLFF. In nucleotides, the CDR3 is TGTGCCAGCAGCTCCGGACAGGCCGGCGGGCATGAAAAACTGTTTTTT.

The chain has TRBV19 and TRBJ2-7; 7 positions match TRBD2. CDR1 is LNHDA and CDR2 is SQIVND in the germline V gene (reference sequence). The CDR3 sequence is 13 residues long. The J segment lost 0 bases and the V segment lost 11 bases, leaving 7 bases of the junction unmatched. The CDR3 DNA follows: TGTGCCTGCAACGGGGGGAACTCCTACGAGCAGTACTTC. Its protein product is CACNGGNSYEQYF.

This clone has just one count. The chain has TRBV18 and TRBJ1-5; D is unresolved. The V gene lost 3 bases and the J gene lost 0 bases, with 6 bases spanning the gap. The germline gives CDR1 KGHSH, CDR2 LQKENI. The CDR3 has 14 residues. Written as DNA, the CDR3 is TGTGCCAGCTCACCTGGAAGTAGCAATCAGCCCCAGCATTTT. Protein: CASSPGSSNQPQHF.

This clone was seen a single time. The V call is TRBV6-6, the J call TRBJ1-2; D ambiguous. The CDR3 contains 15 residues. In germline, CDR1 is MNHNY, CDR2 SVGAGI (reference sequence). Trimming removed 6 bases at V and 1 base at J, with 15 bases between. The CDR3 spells CASSLLTDVNYGYTF. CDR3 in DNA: TGTGCCAGCAGCTTATTAACGGACGTTAACTATGGCTACACCTTC.

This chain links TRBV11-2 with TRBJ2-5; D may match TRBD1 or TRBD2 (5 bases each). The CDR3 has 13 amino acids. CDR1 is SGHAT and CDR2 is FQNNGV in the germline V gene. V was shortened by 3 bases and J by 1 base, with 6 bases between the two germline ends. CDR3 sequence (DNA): TGTGCCAGCAGCTTGGGGGTCCAAGAGACCCAGTACTTC. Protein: CASSLGVQETQYF.

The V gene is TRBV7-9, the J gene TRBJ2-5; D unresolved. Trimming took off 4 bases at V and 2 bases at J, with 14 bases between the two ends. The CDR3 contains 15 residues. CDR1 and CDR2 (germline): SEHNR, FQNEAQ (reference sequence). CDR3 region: CASSYYLDGQETQYF. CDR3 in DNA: TGTGCCAGCAGCTATTACCTGGACGGTCAAGAGACCCAGTACTTC.

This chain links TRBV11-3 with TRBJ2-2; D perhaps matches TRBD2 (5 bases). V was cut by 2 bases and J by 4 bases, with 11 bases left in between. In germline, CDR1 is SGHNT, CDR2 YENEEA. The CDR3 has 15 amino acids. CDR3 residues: CASSLSGVVTGELFF. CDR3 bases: TGTGCCAGCAGCTTATCCGGGGTGGTCACCGGGGAGCTGTTTTTT.

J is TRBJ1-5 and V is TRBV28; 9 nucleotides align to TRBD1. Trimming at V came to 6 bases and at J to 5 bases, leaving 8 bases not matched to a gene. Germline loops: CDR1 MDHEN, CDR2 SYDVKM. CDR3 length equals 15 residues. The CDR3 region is CASSSGQGSYQPQHF. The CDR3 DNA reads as TGTGCCAGCAGCAGCGGACAGGGGAGTTATCAGCCCCAGCATTTT.

The CDR3: CASSSPAEQYF. The CDR3 DNA reads TGTGCCAGCAGTTCCCCTGCCGAGCAGTACTTC. The gene calls are TRBV6-6 and TRBJ2-7, with D uncertain. Germline CDR1 is MNHNY and CDR2 is SVGAGI (reference sequence). The CDR3 is 11 residues long. V lost 4 bases to trimming and J lost 6 bases, with 7 bases between them.

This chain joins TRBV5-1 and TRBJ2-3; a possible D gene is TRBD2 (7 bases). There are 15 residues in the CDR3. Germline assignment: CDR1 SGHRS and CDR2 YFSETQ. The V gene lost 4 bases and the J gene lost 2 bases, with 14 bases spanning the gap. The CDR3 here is CASSPRGANTDTQYF. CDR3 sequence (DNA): TGCGCCAGCAGCCCCCGGGGGGCAAACACAGATACGCAGTATTTT.

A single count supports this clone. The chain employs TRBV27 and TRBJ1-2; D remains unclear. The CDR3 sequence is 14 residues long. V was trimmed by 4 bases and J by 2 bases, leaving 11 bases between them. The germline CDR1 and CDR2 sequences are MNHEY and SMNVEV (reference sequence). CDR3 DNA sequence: TGTGCCAGCAGTTCTGCAATCAGGAACTATGGCTACACCTTC. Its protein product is CASSSAIRNYGYTF.

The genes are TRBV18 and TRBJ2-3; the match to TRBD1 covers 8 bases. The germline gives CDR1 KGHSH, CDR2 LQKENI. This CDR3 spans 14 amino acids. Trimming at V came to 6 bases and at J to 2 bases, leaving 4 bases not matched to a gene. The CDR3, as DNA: TGTGCCAGCTCTTGGACAGGGCCCACAGATACGCAGTATTTT. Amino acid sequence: CASSWTGPTDTQYF. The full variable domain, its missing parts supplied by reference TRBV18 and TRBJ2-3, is NAGVMQNPRHLVRRRGQEARLRCSPMKGHSHVYWYRQLPEEGLKFMVYLQKENIIDESGMPKERFSAEFPKEGPSILRIQQVVRGDSAAYFCASSWTGPTDTQYFGPGTRLTVL.

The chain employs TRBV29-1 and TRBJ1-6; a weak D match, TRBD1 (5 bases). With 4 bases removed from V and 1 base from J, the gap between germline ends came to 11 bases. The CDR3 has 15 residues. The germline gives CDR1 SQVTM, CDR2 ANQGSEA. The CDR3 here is CSVAAGSSYNSPLHF. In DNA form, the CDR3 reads TGCAGCGTTGCGGCAGGGTCGTCCTATAATTCACCCCTCCACTTT.

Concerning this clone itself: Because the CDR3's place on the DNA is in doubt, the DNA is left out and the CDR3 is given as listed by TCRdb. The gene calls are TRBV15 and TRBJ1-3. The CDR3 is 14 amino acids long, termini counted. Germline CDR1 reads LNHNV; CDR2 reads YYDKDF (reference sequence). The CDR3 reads CATSILGEITTIYF.

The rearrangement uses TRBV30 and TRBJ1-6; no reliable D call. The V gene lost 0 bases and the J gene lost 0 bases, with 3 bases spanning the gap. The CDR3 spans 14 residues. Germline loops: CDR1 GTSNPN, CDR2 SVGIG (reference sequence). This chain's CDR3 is CAWSVGSYNSPLHF. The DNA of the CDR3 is TGTGCCTGGAGTGTCGGCTCCTATAATTCACCCCTCCACTTT.

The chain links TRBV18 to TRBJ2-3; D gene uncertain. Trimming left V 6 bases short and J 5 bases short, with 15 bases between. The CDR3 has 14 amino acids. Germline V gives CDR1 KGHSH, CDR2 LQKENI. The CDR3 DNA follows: TGTGCCAGCTCCCCAACCGGCCCACAAGATACGCAGTATTTT. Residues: CASSPTGPQDTQYF.